The entry below gives a single T cell receptor beta chain sequence along with its context. Its target is not known. These data are taken from a study of T cell responses to AZD1222 COVID-19 vaccine. Points from the study as a whole: Spike as a whole was targeted by vaccine-associated CD4 TCRs, dominant at 160-218 and 743-854. Among the donors, most were white British and more were female, and clonal diversity was possibly underestimated.

Clones were read by immunoSEQ multiplex PCR, and TCRdb kept only the in-frame ones, dropping some. This sample has about 110,000 clones, with around 90% found just once. V shed 2 bases and J shed 0 bases, with 18 bases lying between them. The V gene's germline CDR1 is MNHEY and CDR2 SVGEGT. The CDR3 sequence is 18 residues long. The chain combines TRBV6-2 or TRBV6-3 with TRBJ2-3, with D possibly matching TRBD2 (6 bases). This TCR derives from an adult in good health. The input for sequencing was peripheral blood, taken on day 0 of AZD1222 vaccination. CDR3 nucleotides: TGTGCCAGCAGTTACACCCCAGGACTATATTCTAGCACAGATACGCAGTATTTT. Amino acids: CASSYTPGLYSSTDTQYF.